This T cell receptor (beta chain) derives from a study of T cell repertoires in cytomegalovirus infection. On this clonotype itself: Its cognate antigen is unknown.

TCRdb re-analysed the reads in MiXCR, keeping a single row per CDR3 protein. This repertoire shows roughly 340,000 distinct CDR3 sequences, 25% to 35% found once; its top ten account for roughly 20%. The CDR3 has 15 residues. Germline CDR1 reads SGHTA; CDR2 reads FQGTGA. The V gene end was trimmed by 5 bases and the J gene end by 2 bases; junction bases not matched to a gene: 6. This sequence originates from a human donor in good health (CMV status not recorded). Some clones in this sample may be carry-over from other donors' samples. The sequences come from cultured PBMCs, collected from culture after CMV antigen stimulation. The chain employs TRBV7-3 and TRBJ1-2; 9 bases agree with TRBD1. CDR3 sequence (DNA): TGTGCCAGCAGCCCAACAGGGGGCTCGAACTATGGCTACACCTTC. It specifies CASSPTGGSNYGYTF.